Each of the 7 T cell receptor beta chains below was sequenced from the same sample in a study of blood T cell repertoires in COVID-19. The table came from immunoSEQ multiplex PCR; TCRdb's copy has only in-frame clones and leaves some out. The profile shows 100,000 to 150,000 clones, approximately 80% of them singletons. The sample taken for sequencing was peripheral blood. Receptors were obtained from a woman aged 45-60 years with acute or convalescent COVID-19.

This chain uses TRBV10-3 with TRBJ1-1; D is possibly TRBD1 (6 bases). V was cut by 5 bases and J by 0 bases, with 16 bases left in between. CDR1 is ENHRY and CDR2 is SYGVKD in the germline V gene. The CDR3 runs 16 residues. The CDR3 bases are TGTGCCATCAGTTGGGACAACCGATCCTTGAACACTGAAGCTTTCTTT. As protein: CAISWDNRSLNTEAFF.

This chain joins TRBV7-3 and TRBJ2-2; D uncertain. This CDR3 is 16 amino acids long. The V and J ends lost 5 bases and 1 base respectively, with 14 bases between them. CDR1 is SGHTA and CDR2 is FQGTGA in the germline V gene. The DNA for the CDR3 is TGTGCCAGCAGCCCCGCCCGGCAGGAGAACACCGGGGAGCTGTTTTTT. This sequence encodes CASSPARQENTGELFF.

The sample holds a few counts of this clone. The genes are TRBV21-1 and TRBJ1-5; the DNA was not compared with TRBD1, the D call given in the table. TRBV21-1 is deemed a pseudogene. This CDR3 region has 17 residues. The CDR3 here is CASSNCNRAYSNQPQHF. CDR3 DNA: TGTGCCAGCAGCAATTGTAACAGGGCGTATAGCAATCAGCCCCAGCATTTT.

This clone was counted only a few times. The J gene is TRBJ2-1, the V gene TRBV10-2, with 11 bases matching TRBD2. V was pared by 1 base and J by 2 bases, with 1 base of the junction left unmatched. The CDR3 spans 16 residues. Germline V gene data show CDR1 as WSHSY and CDR2 as SAAADI. The CDR3 loop reads CASSEFSGRAYNEQFF. CDR3 sequence (DNA): TGCGCCAGCAGTGAGTTTAGCGGGAGGGCCTACAATGAGCAGTTCTTC.

The rearrangement joins TRBV27 to TRBJ1-5, with D tentatively TRBD1 (5 bases). V lost 4 bases and J lost 1, with 8 bases in between. CDR1 and CDR2 (germline): MNHEY, SMNVEV (reference sequence). The CDR3 loop spans 14 amino acids. The CDR3 sequence is CASSSGESNQPQHF. The DNA of the CDR3 is TGTGCCAGCAGTTCGGGGGAGAGCAATCAGCCCCAGCATTTT.

This clone has more than one count but fewer than ten. The chain joins TRBV5-8 to TRBJ2-6, with TRBD1 matching 7 bases. The trim removed 0 bases at V and 0 bases at J, leaving 6 bases unmatched. Germline V gene sequence: CDR1 SGHTS, CDR2 YDEGEE. This CDR3 has 18 amino acids. The chain's CDR3 is CASSLVKGAPSGANVLTF. The CDR3, as DNA: TGTGCCAGCAGCTTGGTAAAGGGGGCCCCCTCTGGGGCCAACGTCCTGACTTTC.

This chain joins TRBV21-1 and TRBJ1-1; the D call TRBD1 from the table was never checked on the DNA. TRBV21-1 is labeled a pseudogene. This CDR3 contains 16 residues. The CDR3 bases are TGTGCCAGCAGCAAAAGGACAGGGGGTCCTAACACTGAAGCTTTCTTT. This sequence encodes CASSKRTGGPNTEAFF.